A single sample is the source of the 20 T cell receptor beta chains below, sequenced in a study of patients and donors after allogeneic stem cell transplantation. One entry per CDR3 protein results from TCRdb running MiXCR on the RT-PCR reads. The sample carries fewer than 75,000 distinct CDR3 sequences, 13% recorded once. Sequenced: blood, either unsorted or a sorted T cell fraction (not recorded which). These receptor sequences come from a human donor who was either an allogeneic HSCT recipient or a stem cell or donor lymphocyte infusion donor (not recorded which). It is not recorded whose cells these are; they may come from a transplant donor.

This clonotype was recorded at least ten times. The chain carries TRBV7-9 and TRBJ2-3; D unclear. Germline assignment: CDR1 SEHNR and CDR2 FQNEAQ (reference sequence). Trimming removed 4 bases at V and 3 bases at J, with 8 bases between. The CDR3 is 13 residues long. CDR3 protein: CASSSDWTDTQYF. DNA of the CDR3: TGTGCCAGCAGCTCCGATTGGACAGATACGCAGTATTTT.

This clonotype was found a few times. CDR3 bases: TGTGCCAGCAGGGGCCCGGGACGAATCCTAATCGAGCAGTTCTTC. Translation gives CASRGPGRILIEQFF. V usage is TRBV6-1 and J usage is TRBJ2-1; D may be TRBD1 or TRBD2 (5 bases each). CDR3 length: 15 residues. From germline, CDR1 is MNHNS and CDR2 SASEGT. Trimming removed 6 bases at V and 10 bases at J, with 22 bases between.

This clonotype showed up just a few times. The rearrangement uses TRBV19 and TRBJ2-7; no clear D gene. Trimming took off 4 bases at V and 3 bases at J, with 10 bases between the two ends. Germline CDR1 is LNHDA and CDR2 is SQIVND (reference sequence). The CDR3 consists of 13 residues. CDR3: CASSKNSLYEQYF. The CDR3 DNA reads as TGTGCCAGTAGTAAGAATTCCCTCTACGAGCAGTACTTC.

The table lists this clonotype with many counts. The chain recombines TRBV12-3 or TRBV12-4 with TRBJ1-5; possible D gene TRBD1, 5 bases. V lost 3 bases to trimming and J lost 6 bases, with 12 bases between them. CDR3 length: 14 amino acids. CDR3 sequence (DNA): TGTGCCAGCAGTTTCTCGGGGGGTTTTCAGCCCCAGCATTTT. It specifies CASSFSGGFQPQHF.

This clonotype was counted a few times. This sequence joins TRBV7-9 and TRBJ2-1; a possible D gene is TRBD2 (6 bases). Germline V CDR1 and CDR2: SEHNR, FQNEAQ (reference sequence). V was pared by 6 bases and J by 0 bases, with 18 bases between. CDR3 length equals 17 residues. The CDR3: CASSWDFHRDSYNEQFF. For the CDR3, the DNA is TGTGCCAGCAGTTGGGACTTCCATCGAGACTCCTACAATGAGCAGTTCTTC. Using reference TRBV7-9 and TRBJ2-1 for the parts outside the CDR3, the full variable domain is DTGVSQNPRHKITKRGQNVTFRCDPISEHNRLYWYRQTLGQGPEFLTYFQNEAQLEKSRLLSDRFSAERPKGSFSTLEIQRTEQGDSAMYLCASSWDFHRDSYNEQFFGPGTRLTVL.

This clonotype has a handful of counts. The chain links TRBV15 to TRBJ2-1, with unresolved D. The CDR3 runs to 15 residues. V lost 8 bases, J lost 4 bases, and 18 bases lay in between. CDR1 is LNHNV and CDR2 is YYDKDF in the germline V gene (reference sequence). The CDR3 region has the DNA TGTGCCACCCGGTTGGTGTCGAGATCGTACAATGAGCAGTTCTTC. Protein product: CATRLVSRSYNEQFF.

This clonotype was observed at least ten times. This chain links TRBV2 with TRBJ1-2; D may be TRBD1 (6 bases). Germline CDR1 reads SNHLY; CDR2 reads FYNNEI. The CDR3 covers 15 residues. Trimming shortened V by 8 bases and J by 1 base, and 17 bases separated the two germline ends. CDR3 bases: TGTGCCAGCGTGACGTGGGACACCGTTAACTATGGCTACACCTTC. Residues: CASVTWDTVNYGYTF.

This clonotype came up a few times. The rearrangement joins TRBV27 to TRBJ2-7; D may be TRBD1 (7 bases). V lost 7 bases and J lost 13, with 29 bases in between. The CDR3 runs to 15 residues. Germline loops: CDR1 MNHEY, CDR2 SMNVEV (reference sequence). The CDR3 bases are TGTGCCAGCACCCGAGGAGGGGACAGACCGCCCTCGGTTTACTTC. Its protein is CASTRGGDRPPSVYF.

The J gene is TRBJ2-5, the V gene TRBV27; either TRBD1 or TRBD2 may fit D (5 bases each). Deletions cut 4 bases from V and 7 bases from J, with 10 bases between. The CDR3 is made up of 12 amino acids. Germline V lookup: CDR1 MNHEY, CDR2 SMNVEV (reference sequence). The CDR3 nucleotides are TGTGCCAGCAGTTATAGGGGAGTGACCCAGTACTTC. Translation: CASSYRGVTQYF.

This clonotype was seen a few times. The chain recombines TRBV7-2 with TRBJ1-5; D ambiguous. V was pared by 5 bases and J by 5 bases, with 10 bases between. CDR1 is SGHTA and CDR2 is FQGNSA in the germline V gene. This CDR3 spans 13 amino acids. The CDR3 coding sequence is TGTGCCAGCAGCCTGTGGGAGGATCAGCCCCAGCATTTT. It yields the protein CASSLWEDQPQHF.

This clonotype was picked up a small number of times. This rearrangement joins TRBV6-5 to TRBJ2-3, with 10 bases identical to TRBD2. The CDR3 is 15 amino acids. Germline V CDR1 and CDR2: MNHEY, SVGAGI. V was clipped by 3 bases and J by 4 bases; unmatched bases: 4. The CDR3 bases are TGTGCCAGCAGTTATGGCCTAGCGGGAGCAGATACGCAGTATTTT. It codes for CASSYGLAGADTQYF.

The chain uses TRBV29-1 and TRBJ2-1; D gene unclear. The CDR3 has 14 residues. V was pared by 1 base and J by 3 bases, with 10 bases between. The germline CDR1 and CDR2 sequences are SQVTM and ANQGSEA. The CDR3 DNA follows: TGCAGCGTTGAAGTATTGCCTGGCTACAATGAGCAGTTCTTC. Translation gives CSVEVLPGYNEQFF.

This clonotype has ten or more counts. CDR3 residues: CSAVLTGKGTGELFF. The CDR3 bases are TGCAGTGCCGTACTAACAGGGAAGGGGACCGGGGAGCTGTTTTTT. The rearrangement uses TRBV20-1 and TRBJ2-2; D may be TRBD1 (6 bases). CDR1 is DFQATT and CDR2 is SNEGSKA in the germline V gene (reference sequence). The V end was cut by 6 bases, the J end by 5 bases, with 19 bases between. This CDR3 has 15 amino acids.

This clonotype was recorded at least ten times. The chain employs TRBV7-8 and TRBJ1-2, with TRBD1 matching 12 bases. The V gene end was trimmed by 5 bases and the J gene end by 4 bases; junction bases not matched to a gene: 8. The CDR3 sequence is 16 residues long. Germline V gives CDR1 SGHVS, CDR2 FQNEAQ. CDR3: CASSPGTGGAGYGYTF. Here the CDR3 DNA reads TGTGCCAGCAGCCCCGGGACAGGGGGCGCCGGCTATGGCTACACCTTC.

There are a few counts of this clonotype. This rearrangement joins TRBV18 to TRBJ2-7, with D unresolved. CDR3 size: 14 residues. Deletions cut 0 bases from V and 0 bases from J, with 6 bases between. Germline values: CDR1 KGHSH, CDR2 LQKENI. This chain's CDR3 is CASSPPVGSYEQYF. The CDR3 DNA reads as TGTGCCAGCTCACCACCGGTGGGCTCCTACGAGCAGTACTTC. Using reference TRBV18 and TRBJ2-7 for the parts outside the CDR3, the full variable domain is NAGVMQNPRHLVRRRGQEARLRCSPMKGHSHVYWYRQLPEEGLKFMVYLQKENIIDESGMPKERFSAEFPKEGPSILRIQQVVRGDSAAYFCASSPPVGSYEQYFGPGTRLTVT.

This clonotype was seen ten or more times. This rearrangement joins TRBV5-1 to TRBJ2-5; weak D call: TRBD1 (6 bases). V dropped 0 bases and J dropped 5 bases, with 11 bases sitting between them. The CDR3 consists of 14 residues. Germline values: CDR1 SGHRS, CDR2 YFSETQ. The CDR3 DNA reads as TGCGCCAGCAGCTTGGGGACAGCTTGGGAGACCCAGTACTTC. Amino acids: CASSLGTAWETQYF. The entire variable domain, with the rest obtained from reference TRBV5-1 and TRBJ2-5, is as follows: KAGVTQTPRYLIKTRGQQVTLSCSPISGHRSVSWYQQTPGQGLQFLFEYFSETQRNKGNFPGRFSGRQFSNSRSEMNVSTLELGDSALYLCASSLGTAWETQYFGPGTRLLVL.

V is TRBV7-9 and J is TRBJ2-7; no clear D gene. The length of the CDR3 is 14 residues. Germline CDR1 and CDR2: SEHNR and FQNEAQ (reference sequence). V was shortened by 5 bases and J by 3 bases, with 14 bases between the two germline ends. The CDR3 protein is CASSPPLRSYEQYF. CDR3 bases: TGTGCCAGCAGCCCTCCTCTAAGGAGCTACGAGCAGTACTTC.

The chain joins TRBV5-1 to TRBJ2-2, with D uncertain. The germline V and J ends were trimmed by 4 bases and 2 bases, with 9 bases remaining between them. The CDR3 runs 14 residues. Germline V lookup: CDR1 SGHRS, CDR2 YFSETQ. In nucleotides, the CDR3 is TGCGCCAGCAGCGAAGGTCGTAACACCGGGGAGCTGTTTTTT. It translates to CASSEGRNTGELFF.

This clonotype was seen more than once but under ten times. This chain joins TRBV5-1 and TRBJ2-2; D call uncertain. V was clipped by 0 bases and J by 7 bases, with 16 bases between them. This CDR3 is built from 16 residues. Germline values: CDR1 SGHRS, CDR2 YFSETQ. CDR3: CASSLAEFLEVGELFF. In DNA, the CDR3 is TGCGCCAGCAGCTTGGCCGAGTTTTTGGAAGTCGGGGAGCTGTTTTTT.

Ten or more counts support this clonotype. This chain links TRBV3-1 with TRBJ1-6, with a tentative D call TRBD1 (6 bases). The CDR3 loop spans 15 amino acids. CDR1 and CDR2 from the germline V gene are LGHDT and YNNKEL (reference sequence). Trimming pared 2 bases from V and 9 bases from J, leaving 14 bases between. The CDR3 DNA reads TGTGCCAGCAGCCAACGGCAGGGGAAAGGTTCACCCCTCCACTTT. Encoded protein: CASSQRQGKGSPLHF. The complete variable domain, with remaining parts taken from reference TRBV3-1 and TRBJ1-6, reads DTAVSQTPKYLVTQMGNDKSIKCEQNLGHDTMYWYKQDSKKFLKIMFSYNNKELIINETVPNRFSPKSPDKAHLNLHINSLELGDSAVYFCASSQRQGKGSPLHFGNGTRLTVT.